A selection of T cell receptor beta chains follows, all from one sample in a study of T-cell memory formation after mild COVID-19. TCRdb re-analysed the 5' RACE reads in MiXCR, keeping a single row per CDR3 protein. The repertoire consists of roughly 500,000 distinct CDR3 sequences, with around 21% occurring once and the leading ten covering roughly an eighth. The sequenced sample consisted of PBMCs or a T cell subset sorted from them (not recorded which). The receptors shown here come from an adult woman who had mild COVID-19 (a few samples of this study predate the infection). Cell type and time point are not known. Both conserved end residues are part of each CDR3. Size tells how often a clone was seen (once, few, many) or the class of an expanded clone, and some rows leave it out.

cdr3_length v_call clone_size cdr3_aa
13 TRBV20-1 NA CGNLRGPQETQYF
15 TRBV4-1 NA CASSPRRTGLSGYTF
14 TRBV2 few CASSEGLATDTQYF
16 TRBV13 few CASSRTGGAARDTQYF
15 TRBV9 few CASSVEAGGPFEQYF
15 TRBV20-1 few CSAPRTGGGSYGYTF
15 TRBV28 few CASSFEGQLNQPQHF
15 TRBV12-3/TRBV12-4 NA CASSGLAGVQETQYF
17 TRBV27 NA CASSLSSSGGWYNEQFF
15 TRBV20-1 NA CSARDPVRGQETQYF
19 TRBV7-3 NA CASSLKMGGGHSNTGELFF
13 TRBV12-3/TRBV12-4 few CASRPQVNTEAFF
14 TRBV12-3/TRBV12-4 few CASSPDRGAGELFF
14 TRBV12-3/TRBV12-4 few CASSPGNTQETQYF
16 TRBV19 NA CASSLWQGGTNQPQHF
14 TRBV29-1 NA CSVVLRGGRYEQYF
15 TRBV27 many CASSFVRGPDNEQFF
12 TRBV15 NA CATSRAMDEQFF
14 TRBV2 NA CASSGTRGTGELFF
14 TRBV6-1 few CASSETRTLREQYF
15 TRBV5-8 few CASSFMGAYTDTQYF
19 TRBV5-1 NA CASSQAPPGTSGGADEQFF
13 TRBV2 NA CASIPDSNQPQHF
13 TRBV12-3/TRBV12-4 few CASSIQGDTEAFF
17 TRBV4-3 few CASSQDRSLAGADTQYF
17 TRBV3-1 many CASSRGLAGGSTDTQYF
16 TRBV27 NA CASSLRIGTGGYEQYF
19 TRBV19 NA CASRVIIGTGPTGANVLTF
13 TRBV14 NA CASSQYAGETQYF
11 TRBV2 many CASSAQETQYF
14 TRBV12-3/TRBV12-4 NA CASRPGTVAYEQYF
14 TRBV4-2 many CASSPGNTHSPLHF
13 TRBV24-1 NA CATRGGGPNEQFF
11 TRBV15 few CATSRGIEQFF
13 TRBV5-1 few CASSLAGGQEQYF
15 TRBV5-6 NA CASSYPAGQGIGYTF
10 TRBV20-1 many CSASTDTQYF
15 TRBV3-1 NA CASARYRSAGGELFF
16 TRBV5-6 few CASSKWGSYSYNEQFF
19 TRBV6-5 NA CASSYQEGGTGDITYEQYF
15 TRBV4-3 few CASSLEMRSQETQYF
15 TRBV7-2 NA CASRTPTGKSYEQYF
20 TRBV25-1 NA CASSVEGPFRKNRENTEAFF
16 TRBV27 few CASSLFAGGPDGELFF